This T cell receptor beta chain was recorded in a study of T cells in Graves' hyperthyroidism and ophthalmopathy (dated by TCRdb to the late 2010s). Some background on the complete study: Peripheral blood was collected at initial diagnosis, before any treatment. The study also compared thyroid tissue and blood T-cell repertoires from about six Graves' hyperthyroidism patients. Whether ophthalmopathy could be predicted prospectively was tested in an independent validation cohort made up of approximately 19 hyperthyroidism patients plus 17 patients who later progressed to ophthalmopathy. According to the paper, TCR Vbeta CDR3 sequencing was carried out on 135 peripheral blood samples, which came from over 40 ophthalmopathy, about 75 hyperthyroidism and roughly 17 progressor patients. Once sampling was done, hyperthyroidism patients were given methimazole at a starting dose of 30 mg daily, whereas ophthalmopathy patients were given high-dose intravenous methylprednisolone. The 100 or so discovery patients were divided at random into training and test sets in a 7:3 ratio. TCR V-J signatures able to tell the groups apart were searched for in a discovery cohort of some 100 patients, of whom roughly 42 had Graves' ophthalmopathy and about 60 had stable Graves' hyperthyroidism.

Notes on this clonotype: Its antigen remains unidentified. No much larger clone is present one base from it, and per-base qualities are unavailable.

Study-level results and caveats: Sample size was not statistically predetermined, and blinding of investigators to group allocation was not performed. Most expanded thyroid clonotypes (frequency above 0.001) were also detected in blood, suggesting blood repertoires may reflect thyroid immune responses. In validation, the model predicted progression to ophthalmopathy a median of roughly 6.1 months before onset, with approximately 70% sensitivity and 72.22% specificity. Ophthalmopathy was separated from stable hyperthyroidism by a 13 V-J signature model, with over 85% sensitivity and just over 81% specificity obtained in cross-validation and 80%/75% obtained in testing.

Amplification of TCR beta CDR3 regions was carried out from RNA transcripts. The first round of RT-PCR for the TCR CDR3 was performed with the HTBI primer set and the Qiagen OneStep RT-PCR kit. A second multiplex PCR round built the libraries, followed by size selection and purification. The libraries were sequenced on an Illumina HiSeq2000 using paired-end 100 bp reads. In the authors' own workflow: SOAPnuke was used to process the raw data, removing reads that contained adapters or uncalled bases, had a mean Phred below 15, or lacked an exact match to the constant primer or identifier. COPE v1.2.5 was used to merge high-quality paired reads, and clonotypes were defined as unique nucleotide sequences. MiTCR v1.1 was used to align clonotypes to the IMGT TRBV, TRBD and TRBJ reference segments. The analysis included only V-J combinations with a frequency above 0.0001, which together covered more than 98% of the repertoires. A TCS score was defined as the ratio of F50 (clonal expansion) to E x V (chaos), with BLOSUM62-based TCRdist applied between CDR3 peptides within each V-J. Welch's t-statistics and random forest reduced around 510 V-J features to roughly 13, which were used in a naive Bayes classifier (R e1071). TCRdb cleaned the public reads at Q25 with fastp, built clones with MiXCR and kept in-frame beta chains. CDR3 protein duplicates are merged, each entry listing the most common genes and DNA. These V and J calls derive from TCRdb rather than the authors' analysis. This sample has under 650,000 distinct CDR3 sequences in its table, and around 15% of those were observed once. The ten largest clones represent approximately 3.8% of the sample.

A patient counted as having stable Graves' hyperthyroidism if no progression to ophthalmopathy occurred over 18 months of follow-up. The hyperthyroidism patients were between 18 and 65 years old and newly diagnosed, with a disease duration of less than 2 months. Exclusion was applied to patients with uncontrolled infections, other autoimmune diseases, pregnancy or lactation. Clinical symptoms, serum thyroxine and TRAb, thyroid ultrasound, and orbital computed tomography formed the basis for the diagnoses. PBMCs were separated from 8 to 10 ml of fresh peripheral blood using Ficoll-Paque density gradient centrifugation. Total RNA was extracted with Trizol reagent, and quality was checked on an Agilent 2100 Bioanalyzer. Per the germline V gene (reference sequence), LGHDT is the CDR1 and YNNKEL is the CDR2. At the junction V is shortened by 6 bases and J by 5 bases; bases outside the gene matches: 12. From its cysteine to its phenylalanine, the CDR3 spans 17 amino acids. Only the CDR3 DNA is retained, 51 bases long and in frame from the first base.

The sequence joins TRBV3-1 to TRBJ1-6, and 8 bases in between align with TRBD1. This sequence was found in a woman in her twenties or thirties with Graves' hyperthyroidism. Sequencing was done on a sample of blood. The CDR3 corresponds to CASRQNRGIRNNSPLHF. The nucleotide sequence reads TGTGCCAGCAGACAGAACAGGGGGATAAGGAATAATTCACCCCTCCACTTT.